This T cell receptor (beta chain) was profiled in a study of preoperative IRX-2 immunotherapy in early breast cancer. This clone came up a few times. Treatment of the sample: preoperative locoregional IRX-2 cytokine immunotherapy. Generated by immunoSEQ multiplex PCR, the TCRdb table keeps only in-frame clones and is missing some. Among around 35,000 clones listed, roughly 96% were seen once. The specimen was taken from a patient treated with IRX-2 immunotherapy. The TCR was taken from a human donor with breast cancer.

CDR3 amino acids: CASSDFSGGPDTQYF. The CDR3 DNA is TGTGCCAGCAGTGACTTTAGCGGGGGGCCAGATACGCAGTATTTT. The rearrangement uses TRBV6-4 and TRBJ2-3; 10 bases agree with TRBD2. Germline-derived CDR1 and CDR2 are MRHNA and SNTAGT. V trimming: 1 base; J trimming: 4 bases; junction bases outside the gene matches: 2. CDR3 size: 15 residues.